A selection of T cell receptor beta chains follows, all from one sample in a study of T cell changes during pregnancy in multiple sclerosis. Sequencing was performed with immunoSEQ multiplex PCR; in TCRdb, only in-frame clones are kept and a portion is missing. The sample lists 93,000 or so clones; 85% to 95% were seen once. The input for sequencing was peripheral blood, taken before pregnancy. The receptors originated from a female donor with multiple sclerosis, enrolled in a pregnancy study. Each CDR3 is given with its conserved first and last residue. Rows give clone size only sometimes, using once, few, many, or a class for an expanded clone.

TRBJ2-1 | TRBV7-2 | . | CASSPRGVAYNEQFF
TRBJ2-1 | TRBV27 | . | CASSPGTGVYNEQFF
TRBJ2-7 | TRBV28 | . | CASSPTGAYEQYF
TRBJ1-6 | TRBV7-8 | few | CASSRQGPGSPLHF
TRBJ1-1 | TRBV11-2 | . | CASRVPGRLNTEAFF
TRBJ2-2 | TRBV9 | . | CASSLPSGGSTGELFF
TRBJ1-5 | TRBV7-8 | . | CASSLLAVYQPQHF
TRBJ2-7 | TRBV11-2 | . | CASSSLGQGRGEAYEQYF
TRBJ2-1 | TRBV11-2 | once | CASSFASGRNEQFF
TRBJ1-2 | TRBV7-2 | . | CASSLATGVDYGYTF
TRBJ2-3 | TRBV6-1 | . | CASSPGQVTDTQYF
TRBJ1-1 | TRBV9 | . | CASSRDSVTEAFF
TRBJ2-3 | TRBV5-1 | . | CASSLVRGGTDTQYF
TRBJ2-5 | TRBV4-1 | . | CASSWRSGGSGQETQYF
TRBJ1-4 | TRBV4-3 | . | CASSQQQGRPNEKLFF
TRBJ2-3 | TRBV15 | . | CATSRDEVQGGDTQYF
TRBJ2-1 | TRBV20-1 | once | CSAPRWDRQFF
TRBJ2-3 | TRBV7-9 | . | CASSLGTGDTDTQYF
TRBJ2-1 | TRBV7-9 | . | CASKAGNNEQFF
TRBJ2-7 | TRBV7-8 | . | CASNLAGGSSYEQYF
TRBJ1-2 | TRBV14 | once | CASSPLLTYGYTF
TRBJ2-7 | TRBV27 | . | CASNPAGEEGYEQYF
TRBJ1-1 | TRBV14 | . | CASSQVSQGSAEAFF
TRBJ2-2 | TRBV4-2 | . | CASSRKTGGADTGELFF
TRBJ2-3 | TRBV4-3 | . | CASSQATWGGVGADTQYF
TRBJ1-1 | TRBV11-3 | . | CASSPNSGTEAFF
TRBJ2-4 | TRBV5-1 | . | CASRGGSGENIQYF
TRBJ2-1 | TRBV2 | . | CASKGSYNEQFF
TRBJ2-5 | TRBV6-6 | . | CASTHKETQYF
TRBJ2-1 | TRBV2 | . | CASSEGLYNEQFF
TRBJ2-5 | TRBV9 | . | CASSEGGRRLEETQYF
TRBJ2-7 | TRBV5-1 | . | CASSSGRGEGSREQYF
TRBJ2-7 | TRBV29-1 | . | CSASGTGNEQYF
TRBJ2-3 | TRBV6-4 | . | CASSESAASTDTQYF
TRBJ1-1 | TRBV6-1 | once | CASQGGGSAEAFF
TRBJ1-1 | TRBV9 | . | CASSEGLGREKAFF
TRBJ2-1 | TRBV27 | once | CASSLGRTGWNEQFF
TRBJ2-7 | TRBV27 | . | CASGGFLRQYF
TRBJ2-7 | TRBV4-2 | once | CASSLSPGEGSYEQYF
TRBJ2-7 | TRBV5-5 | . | CASSPDRGSSYEQYF
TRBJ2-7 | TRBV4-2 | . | CASSQERTSGSEYEQYF
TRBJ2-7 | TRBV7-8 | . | CASSFRLAGVGEQYF
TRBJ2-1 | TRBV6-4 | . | CASSQLTSGGPRFF
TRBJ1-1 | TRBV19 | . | CASSIVRQGYVAEAFF